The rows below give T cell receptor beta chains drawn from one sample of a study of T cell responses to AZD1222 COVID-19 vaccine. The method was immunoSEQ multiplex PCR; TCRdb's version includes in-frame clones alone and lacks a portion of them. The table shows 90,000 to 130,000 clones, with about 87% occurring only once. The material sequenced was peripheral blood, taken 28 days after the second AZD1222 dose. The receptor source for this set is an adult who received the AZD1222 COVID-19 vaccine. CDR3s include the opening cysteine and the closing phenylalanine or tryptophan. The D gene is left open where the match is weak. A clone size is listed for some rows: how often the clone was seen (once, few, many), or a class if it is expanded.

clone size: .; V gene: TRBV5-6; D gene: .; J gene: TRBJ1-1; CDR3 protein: CASSLGEAGAFF; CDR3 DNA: TGTGCCAGCAGCCTAGGGGAGGCGGGAGCTTTCTTT
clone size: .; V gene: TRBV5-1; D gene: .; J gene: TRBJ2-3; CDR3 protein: CASSSSTQTRGSTDTQYF; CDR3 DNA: TGCGCCAGCAGCTCATCAACCCAAACTAGAGGGAGCACAGATACGCAGTATTTT
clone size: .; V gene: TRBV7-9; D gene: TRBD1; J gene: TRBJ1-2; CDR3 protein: CASSLDRGYNGYTF; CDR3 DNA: TGTGCCAGCAGCTTGGACAGGGGGTATAATGGCTACACCTTC
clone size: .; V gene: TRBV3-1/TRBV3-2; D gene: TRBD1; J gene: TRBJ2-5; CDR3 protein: CASSQPDREETQYF; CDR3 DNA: TGTGCCAGCAGCCAACCGGACAGGGAAGAGACCCAGTACTTC
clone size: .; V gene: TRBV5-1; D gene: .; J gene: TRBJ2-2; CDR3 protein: CASSLEGSGELFF; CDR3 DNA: TGCGCCAGCAGCTTGGAAGGGTCCGGGGAGCTGTTTTTT
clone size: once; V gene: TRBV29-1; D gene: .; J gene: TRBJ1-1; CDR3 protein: CSVRQEMNTEAFF; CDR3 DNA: TGCAGCGTTCGACAGGAGATGAACACTGAAGCTTTCTTT
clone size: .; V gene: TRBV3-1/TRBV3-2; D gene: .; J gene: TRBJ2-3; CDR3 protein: CASSQQPADTQYF; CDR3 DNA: TGTGCCAGCAGCCAGCAACCGGCAGATACGCAGTATTTT
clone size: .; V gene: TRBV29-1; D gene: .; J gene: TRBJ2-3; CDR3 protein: CSVEVGGTDTQYF; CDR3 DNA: TGCAGCGTTGAAGTTGGGGGCACAGATACGCAGTATTTT
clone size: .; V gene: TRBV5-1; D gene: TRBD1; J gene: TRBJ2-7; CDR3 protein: CASSDTGTGRYEQYF; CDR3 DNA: TGCGCCAGCAGCGATACCGGGACAGGGAGGTACGAGCAGTACTTC
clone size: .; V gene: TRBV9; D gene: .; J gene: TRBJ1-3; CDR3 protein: CASSGGAVGNTIYF; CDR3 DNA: TGTGCCAGCAGCGGCGGGGCGGTCGGAAACACCATATATTTT
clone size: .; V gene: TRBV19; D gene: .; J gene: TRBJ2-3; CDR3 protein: CASSSGVPRDTQYF; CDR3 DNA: TGTGCCAGTAGTAGCGGGGTCCCGAGGGATACGCAGTATTTT
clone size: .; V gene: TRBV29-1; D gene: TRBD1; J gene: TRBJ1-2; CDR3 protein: CSAGEGANGYTF; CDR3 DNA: TGCAGCGCGGGGGAGGGGGCAAATGGCTACACCTTC
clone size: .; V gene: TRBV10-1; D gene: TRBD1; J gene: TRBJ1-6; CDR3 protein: CASIPWTGGYNSPLHF; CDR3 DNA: TGCGCCAGCATTCCTTGGACAGGGGGATATAATTCACCCCTCCACTTT
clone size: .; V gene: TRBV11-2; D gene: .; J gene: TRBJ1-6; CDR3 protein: CASSPVANSPLHF; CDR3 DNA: TGTGCCAGCAGCCCGGTCGCGAATTCACCCCTCCACTTT
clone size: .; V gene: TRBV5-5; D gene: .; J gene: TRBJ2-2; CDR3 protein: CASSWGRTNTGELFF; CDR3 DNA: TGTGCCAGCAGCTGGGGCAGAACGAACACCGGGGAGCTGTTTTTT
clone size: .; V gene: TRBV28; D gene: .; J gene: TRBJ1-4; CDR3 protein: CASSWATNNEKLFF; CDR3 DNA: TGTGCCAGCAGTTGGGCGACTAATAATGAAAAACTGTTTTTT
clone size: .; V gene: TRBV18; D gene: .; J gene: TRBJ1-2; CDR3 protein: CASSPRTESYGYTF; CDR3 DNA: TGTGCCAGCTCACCACGTACAGAGTCCTATGGCTACACCTTC
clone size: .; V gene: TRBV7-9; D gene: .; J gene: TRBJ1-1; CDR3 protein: CASSLEVGEAFF; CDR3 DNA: TGTGCCAGCAGCTTAGAAGTTGGCGAAGCTTTCTTT
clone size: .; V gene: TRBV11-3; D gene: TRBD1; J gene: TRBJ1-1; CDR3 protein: CASSLGTGGATEAFF; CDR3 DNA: TGTGCCAGCAGCCTAGGCACAGGGGGCGCGACTGAAGCTTTCTTT
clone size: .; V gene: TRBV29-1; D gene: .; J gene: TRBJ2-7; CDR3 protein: CSVVDPYSYEQYF; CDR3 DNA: TGCAGCGTTGTTGACCCATACTCCTACGAGCAGTACTTC
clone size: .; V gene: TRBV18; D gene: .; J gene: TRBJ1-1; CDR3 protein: CASSSYHQGTTEAFF; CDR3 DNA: TGTGCCAGCTCATCATACCACCAGGGAACCACTGAAGCTTTCTTT
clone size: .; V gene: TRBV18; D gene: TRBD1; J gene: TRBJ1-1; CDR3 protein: CASSPRFRGGRMNTEAFF; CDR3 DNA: TGTGCCAGCTCACCCAGGTTCAGGGGGGGCCGAATGAACACTGAAGCTTTCTTT
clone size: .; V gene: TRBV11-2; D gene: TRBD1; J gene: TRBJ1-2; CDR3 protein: CASSPGTGYYGYTF; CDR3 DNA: TGTGCCAGCAGCCCTGGGACAGGGTACTATGGCTACACCTTC
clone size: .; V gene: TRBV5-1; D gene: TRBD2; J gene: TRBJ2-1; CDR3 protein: CASSWLAENEQFF; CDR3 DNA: TGCGCCAGCAGCTGGCTAGCGGAGAATGAGCAGTTCTTC
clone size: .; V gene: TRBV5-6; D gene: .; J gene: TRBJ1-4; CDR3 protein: CASSFPGANEKLFF; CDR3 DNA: TGTGCCAGCAGCTTCCCAGGGGCTAATGAAAAACTGTTTTTT
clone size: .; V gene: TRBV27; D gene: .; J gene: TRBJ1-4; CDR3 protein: CASREARTTNEKLFF; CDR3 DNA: TGTGCCAGCAGGGAGGCTCGGACAACTAATGAAAAACTGTTTTTT
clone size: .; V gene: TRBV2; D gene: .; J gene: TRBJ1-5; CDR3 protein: CASRGGSGGQPQHF; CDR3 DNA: TGTGCCAGCAGAGGGGGGTCAGGCGGTCAGCCCCAGCATTTT
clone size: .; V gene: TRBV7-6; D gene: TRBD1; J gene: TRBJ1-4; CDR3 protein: CASSLEAGTGLEKLFF; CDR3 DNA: TGTGCCAGCAGCTTAGAGGCCGGGACAGGGCTTGAAAAACTGTTTTTT
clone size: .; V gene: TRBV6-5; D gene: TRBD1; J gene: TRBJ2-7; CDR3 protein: CASSVGGTGAYEQYF; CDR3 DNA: TGTGCCAGCAGCGTTGGGGGGACAGGAGCCTACGAGCAGTACTTC
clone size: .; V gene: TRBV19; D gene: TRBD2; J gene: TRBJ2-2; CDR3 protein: CASSRVAGSAGELFF; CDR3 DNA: TGTGCCAGTAGTAGGGTAGCGGGGAGCGCCGGGGAGCTGTTTTTT
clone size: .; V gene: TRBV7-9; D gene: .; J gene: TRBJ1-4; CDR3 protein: CASSPSGQPNEKLFF; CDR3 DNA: TGTGCCAGCAGCCCTTCGGGACAACCTAATGAAAAACTGTTTTTT
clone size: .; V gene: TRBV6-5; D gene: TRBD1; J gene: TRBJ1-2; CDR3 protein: CASSYGAGGINYGYTF; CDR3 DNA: TGTGCCAGCAGTTACGGGGCAGGGGGGATTAACTATGGCTACACCTTC
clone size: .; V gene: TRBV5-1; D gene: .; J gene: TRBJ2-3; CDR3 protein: CASSLVGMQSSDTQYF; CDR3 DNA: TGCGCCAGCAGCTTGGTGGGGATGCAATCTTCAGATACGCAGTATTTT
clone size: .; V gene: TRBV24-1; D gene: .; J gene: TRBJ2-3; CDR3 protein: CATSDFGGMADTQYF; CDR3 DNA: TGTGCCACCAGTGATTTTGGCGGGATGGCAGATACGCAGTATTTT
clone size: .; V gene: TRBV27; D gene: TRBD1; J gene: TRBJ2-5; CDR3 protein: CASSPGQGAWETQYF; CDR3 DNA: TGTGCCAGCAGTCCAGGACAGGGGGCATGGGAGACCCAGTACTTC
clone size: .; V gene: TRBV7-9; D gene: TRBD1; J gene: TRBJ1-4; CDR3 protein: CASSARTGLGEKLFF; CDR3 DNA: TGTGCCAGCAGCGCACGGACAGGGCTGGGAGAAAAACTGTTTTTT
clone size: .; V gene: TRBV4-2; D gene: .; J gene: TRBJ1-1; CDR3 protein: CASSQAPGWTEAFF; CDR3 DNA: TGTGCCAGCAGCCAAGCACCGGGGTGGACTGAAGCTTTCTTT
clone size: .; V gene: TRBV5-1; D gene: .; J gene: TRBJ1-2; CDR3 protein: CASAPEIPRGYTF; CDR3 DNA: TGCGCCAGCGCACCCGAAATTCCACGGGGCTACACCTTC
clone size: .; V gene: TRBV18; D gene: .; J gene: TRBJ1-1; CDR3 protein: CASSPPIGVVVAEAFF; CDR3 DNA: TGTGCCAGCTCACCACCAATAGGGGTGGTTGTCGCTGAAGCTTTCTTT
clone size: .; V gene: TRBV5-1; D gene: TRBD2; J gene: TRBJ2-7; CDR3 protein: CASSLVAGGAYEQYF; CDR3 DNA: TGCGCCAGCAGCTTGGTGGCCGGGGGGGCCTACGAGCAGTACTTC